The source of this TCR beta chain is a study of T cell responses to AZD1222 COVID-19 vaccine. Study-level points and caveats: Spike-specific TCR breadth rose after two AZD1222 doses, and depth rose as well.

On this clone: As yet, its antigen is unknown.

Generated by immunoSEQ multiplex PCR, the TCRdb table keeps only in-frame clones and is missing some. The sample records some 180,000 clones, 80% to 95% being singletons. This CDR3 has 14 residues. Here the sequenced sample was peripheral blood, taken 28 days after the second AZD1222 dose. The chain is built from TRBV21-1 and TRBJ2-3; the D call of TRBD1 is as the table states it, not checked on the DNA. TRBV21-1 is shown as a pseudogene. The TCR sequence derives from an adult who received the AZD1222 COVID-19 vaccine. CDR3 in DNA: TGTGCCAGCAGCAATATAGGGGGAACAGATACGCAGTATTTT. Translation gives CASSNIGGTDTQYF.